This T cell receptor beta chain was documented in a study of neurological immune-mediated disorders. In the study overall: Multiple sclerosis patients numbering some 34 comprised approximately 30 relapsing-remitting and 3 secondary progressive patients.

TCRdb analysed the 5' RACE reads with MiXCR anew, one entry per CDR3 protein. The repertoire holds roughly 52,000 distinct CDR3 sequences, with more than 3.5% as singletons. This clonotype was picked up a small number of times. Sequences were obtained from PBMCs. The receptor was isolated from a man in his fifties or sixties with multiple sclerosis.

The CDR3 sequence: CASIDSGGRETQYF. DNA of the CDR3: TGTGCCAGCATCGACTCGGGGGGCCGGGAGACCCAGTACTTC. The rearrangement links TRBV6-5 to TRBJ2-5; D is possibly TRBD2 (7 bases). CDR3 length equals 14 residues. Germline CDR1 reads MNHEY; CDR2 reads SVGAGI. The V and J ends lost 7 bases and 5 bases respectively, with 17 bases between them.